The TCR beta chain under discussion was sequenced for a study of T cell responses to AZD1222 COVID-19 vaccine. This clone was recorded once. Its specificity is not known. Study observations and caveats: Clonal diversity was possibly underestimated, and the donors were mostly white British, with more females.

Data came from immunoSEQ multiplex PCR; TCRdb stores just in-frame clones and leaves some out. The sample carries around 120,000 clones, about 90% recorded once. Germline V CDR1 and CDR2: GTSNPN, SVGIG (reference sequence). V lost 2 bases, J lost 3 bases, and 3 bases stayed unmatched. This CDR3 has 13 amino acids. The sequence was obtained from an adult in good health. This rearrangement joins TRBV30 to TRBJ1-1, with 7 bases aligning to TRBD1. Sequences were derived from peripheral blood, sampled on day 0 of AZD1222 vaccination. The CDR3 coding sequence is TGTGCCTGGAGTACAGGGGCGGACACTGAAGCTTTCTTT. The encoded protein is CAWSTGADTEAFF.